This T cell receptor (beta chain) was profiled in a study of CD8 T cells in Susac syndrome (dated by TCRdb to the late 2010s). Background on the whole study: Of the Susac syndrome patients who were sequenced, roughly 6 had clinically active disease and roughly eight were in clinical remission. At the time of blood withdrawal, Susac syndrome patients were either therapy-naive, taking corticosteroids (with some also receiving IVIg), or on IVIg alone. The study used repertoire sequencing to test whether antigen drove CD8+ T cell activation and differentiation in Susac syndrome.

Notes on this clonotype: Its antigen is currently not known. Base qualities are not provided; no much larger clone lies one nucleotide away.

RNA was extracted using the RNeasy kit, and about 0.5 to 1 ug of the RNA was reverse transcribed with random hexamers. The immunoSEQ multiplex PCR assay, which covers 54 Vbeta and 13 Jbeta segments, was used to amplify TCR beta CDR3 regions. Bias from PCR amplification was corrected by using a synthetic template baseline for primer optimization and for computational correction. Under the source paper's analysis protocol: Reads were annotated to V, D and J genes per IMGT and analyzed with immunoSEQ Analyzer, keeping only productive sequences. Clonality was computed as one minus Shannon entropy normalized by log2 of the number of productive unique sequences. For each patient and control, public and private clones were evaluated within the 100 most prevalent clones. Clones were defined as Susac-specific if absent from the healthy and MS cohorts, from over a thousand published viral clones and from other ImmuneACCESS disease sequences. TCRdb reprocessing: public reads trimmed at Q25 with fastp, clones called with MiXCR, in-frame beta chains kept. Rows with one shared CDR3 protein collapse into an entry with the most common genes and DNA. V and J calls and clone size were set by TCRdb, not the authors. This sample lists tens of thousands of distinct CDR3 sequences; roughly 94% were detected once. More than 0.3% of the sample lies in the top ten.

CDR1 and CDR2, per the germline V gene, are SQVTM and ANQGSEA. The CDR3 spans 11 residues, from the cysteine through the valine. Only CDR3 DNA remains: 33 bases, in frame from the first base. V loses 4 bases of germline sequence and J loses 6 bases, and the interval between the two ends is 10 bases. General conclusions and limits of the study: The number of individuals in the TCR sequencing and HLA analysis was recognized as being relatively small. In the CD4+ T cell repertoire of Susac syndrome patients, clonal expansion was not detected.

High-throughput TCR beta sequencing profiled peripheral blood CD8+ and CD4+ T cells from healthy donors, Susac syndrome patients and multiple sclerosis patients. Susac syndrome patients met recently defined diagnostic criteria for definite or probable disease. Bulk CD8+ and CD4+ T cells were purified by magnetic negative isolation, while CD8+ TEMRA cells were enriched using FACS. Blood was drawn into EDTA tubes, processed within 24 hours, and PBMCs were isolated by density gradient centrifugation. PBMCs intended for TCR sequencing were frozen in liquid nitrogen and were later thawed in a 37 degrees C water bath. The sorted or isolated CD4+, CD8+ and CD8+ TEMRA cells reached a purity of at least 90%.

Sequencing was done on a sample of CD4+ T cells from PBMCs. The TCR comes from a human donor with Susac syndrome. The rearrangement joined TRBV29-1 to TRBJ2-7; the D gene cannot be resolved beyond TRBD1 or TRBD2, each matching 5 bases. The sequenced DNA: TGCAGCGTTGTAGTAGGGACCGAGCAGTACGTC. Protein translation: CSVVVGTEQYV.